The text below deals with one T cell receptor (beta chain). Its target is unknown. Germline V gene sequence: CDR1 MNHEY, CDR2 SMNVEV (reference sequence). This CDR3 is built from 13 residues. Synthesis of TCR beta cDNA relied on 5'RACE template switching carrying UMIs. Using the 5' RACE reads, TCRdb records one entry per CDR3 protein without DNA. Its table lists some 150,000 distinct CDR3 sequences. The sample belongs to a study of T cells expressing NK-cell markers. Whole-study context: Repertoires of TCR beta were obtained from T cells sorted as CD3+CD56+NKG2C+, CD3+CD56+NKG2C- and CD3+CD56-NKG2C+. Sequencing covered eight donors, seven HCMV-seropositive and one seronegative.

Study-level points and caveats: Five or six donors showed dominant NKG2C+ clonotypes comprising roughly 1.0-7.0% of their CD8+ T cells.

The source material was blood T cells: a sorted CD56 or NKG2C T cell subset, CD4+ or CD8+ T cells, or bulk PBMC T cells (not recorded which). The chain carries TRBV27 and TRBJ2-5. The receptor was isolated from a woman between 50 and 59 years old in good health. This chain's CDR3 is CASSLSMSETQYF.